What follows are 20 T cell receptor beta chains derived from one specimen sequenced in a study of identical twins. TCRdb re-called the 5' RACE reads with MiXCR, one entry per CDR3 protein. The table records about 490,000 distinct CDR3 sequences, about 15% of them present only once. The sample also formed part of further work on yellow fever vaccine responses in identical twins.

The specimen sequenced was CD4+ T cells sorted from blood. These receptors came from a woman younger than 30 in good health.

This clonotype was found a few times. This chain uses TRBV2 with TRBJ2-5; D gene uncertain. V lost 4 bases and J lost 2, with 11 bases in between. This CDR3 has 14 residues. CDR1 and CDR2 from the germline V gene are SNHLY and FYNNEI. This CDR3 reads CASSVLAKQETQYF. DNA of the CDR3: TGTGCCAGCAGTGTTCTCGCAAAACAAGAGACCCAGTACTTC.

This clonotype was seen repeatedly, ten times or more. The chain uses TRBV7-6 and TRBJ1-1, with TRBD1 as a possible D gene (6 bases). The CDR3 length is 15 residues. The V and J ends lost 1 base and 0 bases respectively, with 9 bases between them. Germline assignment: CDR1 SGHVS and CDR2 FNYEAQ. The CDR3 DNA sequence: TGTGCCAGCAGCTTAGGGACAGCTATGAACACTGAAGCTTTCTTT. Encoded protein: CASSLGTAMNTEAFF.

The sample holds a few counts of this clonotype. The rearrangement joins TRBV20-1 to TRBJ2-2; 14 bases map to TRBD2. The CDR3 contains 18 residues. The ends lost 3 bases at V and 6 bases at J; junction bases unmatched: 12. Germline V lookup: CDR1 DFQATT, CDR2 SNEGSKA (reference sequence). The CDR3 region has the DNA TGCAGTGCTAGGTGGCCGACTAGCGGGGGGGCAGCCCCCGGGGAGCTGTTTTTT. It specifies CSARWPTSGGAAPGELFF.

This clonotype was seen more than once but under ten times. The rearrangement links TRBV28 to TRBJ2-5, with D possibly being TRBD2 (6 bases). CDR3 length: 14 amino acids. Germline CDR1 and CDR2: MDHEN and SYDVKM. Trimming cost V 3 bases and J 5 bases, with 13 bases left between them. The CDR3 sequence: CASSFSRGSETQYF. The CDR3, as DNA: TGTGCCAGCAGTTTCTCCCGGGGGAGTGAGACCCAGTACTTC.

The rearrangement joins TRBV4-1 to TRBJ2-3, with a tentative D call TRBD2 (6 bases). The V end was cut by 4 bases, the J end by 3 bases, with 14 bases between. Germline assignment: CDR1 MGHRA and CDR2 YSYEKL. The CDR3 totals 15 residues. CDR3 nucleotides: TGCGCCAGCAGCCTGATTGGGGGGTTGACAGATACGCAGTATTTT. Translated: CASSLIGGLTDTQYF.

This chain uses TRBV14 with TRBJ2-7; D gene ambiguous. V was cut by 1 base and J by 0 bases, with 10 bases left in between. Germline V gene lookup returns CDR1 SGHDN and CDR2 FVKESK. The CDR3 is 15 amino acids. For the CDR3, the DNA is TGTGCCAGCAGCCAAGGAATCAATTTCTCCTACGAGCAGTACTTC. Protein: CASSQGINFSYEQYF.

Only a few counts were recorded for this clonotype. The genes are TRBV5-1 and TRBJ2-3; D might be TRBD1 or TRBD2, each matching 5 bases. The V end lost 1 base, the J end lost 1 base, and 10 bases lay between the germline ends. The germline V gene has CDR1 SGHRS and CDR2 YFSETQ. This CDR3 has 15 amino acids. CDR3 loop: CASSLTRGGTDTQYF. The CDR3 nucleotides are TGCGCCAGCAGCTTGACCCGAGGGGGCACAGATACGCAGTATTTT.

This clonotype has only a few counts. The CDR3 loop is CASSARGGGKELFF. In DNA form, the CDR3 reads TGTGCCAGCAGTGCCCGGGGAGGAGGAAAGGAGCTGTTTTTT. The chain employs TRBV27 and TRBJ2-2, with TRBD2 as a possible D gene (6 bases). Germline CDR1 MNHEY, CDR2 SMNVEV (reference sequence). The V and J ends lost 5 bases and 10 bases respectively, with 17 bases between them. The CDR3 loop spans 14 amino acids.

Many counts were recorded for this clonotype. The J gene is TRBJ1-1, the V gene TRBV12-3 or TRBV12-4, with a weak D call TRBD1 (6 bases). V lost 3 bases to trimming and J lost 1 base, with 9 bases between them. This CDR3 is built from 14 residues. CDR3 loop: CASSFMTGNTEAFF. The CDR3 DNA follows: TGTGCCAGCAGTTTTATGACAGGGAACACTGAAGCTTTCTTT.

The sample holds a few counts of this clonotype. The chain uses TRBV29-1 and TRBJ1-1; TRBD1 is a possible D gene (5 bases). This CDR3 has 13 amino acids. The germline CDR1 and CDR2 sequences are SQVTM and ANQGSEA. CDR3 in DNA: TGCACCATCCGAGGCGGGGGGAACACTGAAGCTTTCTTT. Translation: CTIRGGGNTEAFF.

This chain joins TRBV19 and TRBJ2-7, with a tentative D call TRBD2 (6 bases). V was clipped by 2 bases and J by 1 base, with 12 bases between them. CDR1 is LNHDA and CDR2 is SQIVND in the germline V gene (reference sequence). This CDR3 has 15 amino acids. Here the CDR3 DNA reads TGTGCCAGTAGTATACGGGGGAAGGGATCCTACGAGCAGTACTTC. Translated, it gives CASSIRGKGSYEQYF.

The V gene is TRBV5-6, the J gene TRBJ2-2; D may be TRBD1 or TRBD2 (5 bases each). The CDR3 loop spans 16 amino acids. The ends were cut back, 4 bases at V and 1 base at J, with 14 bases in the middle. Germline V gene sequence: CDR1 SGHDT, CDR2 YYEEEE. The CDR3, as DNA: TGTGCCAGCAGCCCCCTCGGGGCGGGGAACACCGGGGAGCTGTTTTTT. This translates into CASSPLGAGNTGELFF.

The chain uses TRBV4-2 and TRBJ2-5; D remains ambiguous. Trimming shortened V by 5 bases and J by 1 base, and 14 bases separated the two germline ends. This CDR3 is 15 amino acids long. CDR1 is LGHNA, CDR2 YNFKEQ, per germline. DNA for the CDR3: TGTGCCAGCAGCAGCCGGCCCTACGGCCAAGAGACCCAGTACTTC. Its translation: CASSSRPYGQETQYF.

This clonotype occurred many times. The chain has TRBV5-1 and TRBJ1-1; a weak D match, TRBD1 (6 bases). This CDR3 comprises 16 residues. CDR1 is SGHRS, CDR2 YFSETQ, per germline. V was clipped by 4 bases and J by 1 base, with 17 bases between them. CDR3 DNA sequence: TGCGCCAGCAGCGCACCAGCAGGGGTTTCGAACACTGAAGCTTTCTTT. Translation: CASSAPAGVSNTEAFF.

This clonotype was detected ten times or more. This chain connects TRBV3-1 to TRBJ1-2; D ambiguous. The CDR3 is 12 amino acids. V shed 4 bases and J shed 2 bases, with 5 bases lying between them. From germline, CDR1 is LGHDT and CDR2 YNNKEL (reference sequence). The CDR3 coding sequence is TGTGCCAGCAGCCCCAGGAACTATGGCTACACCTTC. Translating gives CASSPRNYGYTF.

The rearrangement joins TRBV2 to TRBJ1-4; D is unresolved. This CDR3 is 15 amino acids long. CDR1 is SNHLY, CDR2 FYNNEI, per germline. Between the trimmed V and J ends, which lost 6 bases and 4 bases, there was a span of 15 bases. Written as DNA, the CDR3 is TGTGCCAGCAGCCCTTCGGGCGTCGGTAATGAAAAACTGTTTTTT. It encodes CASSPSGVGNEKLFF.

This clonotype turned up a few times. The chain uses TRBV20-1 and TRBJ2-1, with D perhaps matching TRBD2 (6 bases). The CDR3 covers 12 residues. V lost 4 bases, J lost 6 bases, and 10 bases lay in between. The germline V gene encodes CDR1 DFQATT and CDR2 SNEGSKA (reference sequence). The CDR3 DNA is TGCAGTGCTAAGACGGGAGTCAATGAGCAGTTCTTC. Protein: CSAKTGVNEQFF.

Worth noting for this clonotype: A much larger clone lies a single base off, so this may be a read error. The rearrangement uses TRBV25-1 and TRBJ2-1; 10 nucleotides match TRBD2. The CDR3 runs 14 residues. V lost 5 bases and J lost 5; bases outside the gene matches: 3. Germline-derived CDR1 and CDR2 are MGHDK and SYGVNS. CDR3 in DNA: TGTGCCAGCAGTCGAGCGGGAGGGAACAATGAGCAGTTCTTC. Its translation: CASSRAGGNNEQFF.

The V call is TRBV5-1, the J call TRBJ2-2; 10 bases match TRBD1. Germline CDR1 is SGHRS and CDR2 is YFSETQ. The CDR3 is 16 residues long. The ends lost 1 base at V and 4 bases at J; junction bases unmatched: 4. CDR3 in amino acids: CASSLTDRGSTGELFF. CDR3 bases: TGCGCCAGCAGCTTGACGGACAGGGGGTCCACCGGGGAGCTGTTTTTT.

This clonotype has more than one count but fewer than ten. This chain uses TRBV10-1 with TRBJ2-5; D uncertain. The length of the CDR3 is 16 residues. CDR1 and CDR2 from the germline V gene are WNHNN and SYGVQD (reference sequence). With 2 bases removed from V and 5 bases from J, the gap between germline ends came to 18 bases. The CDR3, as DNA: TGCGCCAGCAGTGAGATATCGCACCACAAAGGGGAGACCCAGTACTTC. The encoded protein is CASSEISHHKGETQYF.